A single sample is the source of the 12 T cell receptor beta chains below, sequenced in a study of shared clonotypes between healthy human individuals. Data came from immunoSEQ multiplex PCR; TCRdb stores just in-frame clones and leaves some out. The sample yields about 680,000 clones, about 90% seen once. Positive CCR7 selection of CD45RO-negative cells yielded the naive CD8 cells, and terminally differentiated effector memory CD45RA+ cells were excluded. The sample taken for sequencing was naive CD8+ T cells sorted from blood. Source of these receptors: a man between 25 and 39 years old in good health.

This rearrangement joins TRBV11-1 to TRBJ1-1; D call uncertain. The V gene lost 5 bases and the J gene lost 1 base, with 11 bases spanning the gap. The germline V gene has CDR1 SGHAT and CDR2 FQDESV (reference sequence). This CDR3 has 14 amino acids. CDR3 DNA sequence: TGTGCCAGCAGCGCCTCCCGAGGGAACACTGAAGCTTTCTTT. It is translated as CASSASRGNTEAFF.

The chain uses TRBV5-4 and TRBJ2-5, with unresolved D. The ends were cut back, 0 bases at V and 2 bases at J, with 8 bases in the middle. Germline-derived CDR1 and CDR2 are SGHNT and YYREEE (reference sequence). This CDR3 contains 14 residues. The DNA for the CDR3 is TGTGCCAGCAGCTTGGACAGTGAACAAGAGACCCAGTACTTC. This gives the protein CASSLDSEQETQYF.

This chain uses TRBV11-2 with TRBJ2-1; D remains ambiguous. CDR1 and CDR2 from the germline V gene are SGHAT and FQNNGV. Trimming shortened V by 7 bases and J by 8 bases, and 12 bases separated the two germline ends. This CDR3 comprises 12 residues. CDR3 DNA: TGTGCCAGCACTGGGGAATCCCATGAGCAGTTCTTC. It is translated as CASTGESHEQFF.

The CDR3 region is CASSIDFQRGVGNEQFF. CDR3 sequence (DNA): TGTGCCAGTAGTATAGATTTTCAGCGGGGGGTGGGCAATGAGCAGTTCTTC. V and J are TRBV19 and TRBJ2-1; 9 nucleotides line up with TRBD2. The germline CDR1 and CDR2 sequences are LNHDA and SQIVND (reference sequence). The CDR3 extends over 17 amino acids. With 0 bases clipped from V and 6 bases from J, the junction kept 9 bases outside the gene matches.

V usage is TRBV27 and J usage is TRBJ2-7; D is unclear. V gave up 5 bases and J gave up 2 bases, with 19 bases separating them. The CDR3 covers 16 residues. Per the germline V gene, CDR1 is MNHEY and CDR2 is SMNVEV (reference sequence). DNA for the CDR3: TGTGCCAGCAGTGATACGGTAGTTGACGGAACCTACGAGCAGTACTTC. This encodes CASSDTVVDGTYEQYF.

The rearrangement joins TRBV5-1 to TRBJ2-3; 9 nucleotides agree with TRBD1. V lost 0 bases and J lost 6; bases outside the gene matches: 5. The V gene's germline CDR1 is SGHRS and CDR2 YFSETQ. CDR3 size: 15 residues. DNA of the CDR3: TGCGCCAGCAGCTTGGGACAGGGGGATGCGGATACGCAGTATTTT. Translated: CASSLGQGDADTQYF.

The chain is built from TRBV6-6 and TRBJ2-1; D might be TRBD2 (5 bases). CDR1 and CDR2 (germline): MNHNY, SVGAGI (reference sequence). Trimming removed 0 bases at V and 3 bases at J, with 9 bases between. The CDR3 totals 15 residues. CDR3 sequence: CASSYSAEFYNEQFF. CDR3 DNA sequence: TGTGCCAGCAGTTACTCAGCGGAGTTCTACAATGAGCAGTTCTTC.

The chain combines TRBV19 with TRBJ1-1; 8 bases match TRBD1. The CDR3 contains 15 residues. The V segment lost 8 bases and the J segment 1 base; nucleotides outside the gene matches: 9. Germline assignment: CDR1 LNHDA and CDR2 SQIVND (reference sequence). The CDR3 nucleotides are TGTGCCAGTTTTTGGACAGGGTACGCGAACACTGAAGCTTTCTTT. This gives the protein CASFWTGYANTEAFF. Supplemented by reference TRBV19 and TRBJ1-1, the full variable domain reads DGGITQSPKYLFRKEGQNVTLSCEQNLNHDAMYWYRQDPGQGLRLIYYSQIVNDFQKGDIAEGYSVSREKKESFPLTVTSAQKNPTAFYLCASFWTGYANTEAFFGQGTRLTVV.

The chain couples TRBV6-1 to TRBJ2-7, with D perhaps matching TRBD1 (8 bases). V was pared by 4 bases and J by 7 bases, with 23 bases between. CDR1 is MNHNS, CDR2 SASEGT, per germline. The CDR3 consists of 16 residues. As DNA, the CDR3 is TGTGCCAGCAGTGTCCTCCAGGGCACAGGGGGAGGGGAGCAGTACTTC. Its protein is CASSVLQGTGGGEQYF.

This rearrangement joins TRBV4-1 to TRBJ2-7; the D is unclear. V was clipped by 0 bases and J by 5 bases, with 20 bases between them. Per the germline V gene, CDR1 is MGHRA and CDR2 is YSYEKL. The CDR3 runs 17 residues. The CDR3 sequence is CASSQDFVAGLPNEQYF. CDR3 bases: TGCGCCAGCAGCCAAGATTTCGTGGCAGGCCTACCTAACGAGCAGTACTTC.

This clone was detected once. The CDR3 spells CATSRDVGIRGDQPQHF. The CDR3, as DNA: TGTGCCACCAGCAGAGATGTTGGGATTAGGGGCGATCAGCCCCAGCATTTT. The chain joins TRBV15 to TRBJ1-5; maybe TRBD1 (5 bases). CDR1 is LNHNV, CDR2 YYDKDF, per germline (reference sequence). There are 17 residues in the CDR3. V shed 0 bases and J shed 5 bases, with 17 bases lying between them.

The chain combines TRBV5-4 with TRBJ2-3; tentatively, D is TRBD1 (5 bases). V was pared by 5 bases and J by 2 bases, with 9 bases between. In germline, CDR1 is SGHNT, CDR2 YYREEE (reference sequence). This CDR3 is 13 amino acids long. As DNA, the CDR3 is TGTGCCAGCAGACGGACACCCACAGATACGCAGTATTTT. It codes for CASRRTPTDTQYF.